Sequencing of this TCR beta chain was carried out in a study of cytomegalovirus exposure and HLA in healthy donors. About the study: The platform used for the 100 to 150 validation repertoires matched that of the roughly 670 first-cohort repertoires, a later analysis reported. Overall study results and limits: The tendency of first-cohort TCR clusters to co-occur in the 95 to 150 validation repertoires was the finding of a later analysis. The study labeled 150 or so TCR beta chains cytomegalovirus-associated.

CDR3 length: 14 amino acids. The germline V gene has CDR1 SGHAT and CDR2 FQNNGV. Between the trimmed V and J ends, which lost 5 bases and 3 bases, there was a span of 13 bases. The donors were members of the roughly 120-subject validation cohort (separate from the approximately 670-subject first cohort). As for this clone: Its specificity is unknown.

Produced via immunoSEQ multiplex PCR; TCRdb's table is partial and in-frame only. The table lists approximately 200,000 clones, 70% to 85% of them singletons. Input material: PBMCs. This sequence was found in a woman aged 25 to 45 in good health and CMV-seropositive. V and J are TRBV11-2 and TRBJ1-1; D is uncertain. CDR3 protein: CASSNAGGYTEAFF. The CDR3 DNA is TGTGCCAGCAGCAACGCAGGAGGGTACACTGAAGCTTTCTTT. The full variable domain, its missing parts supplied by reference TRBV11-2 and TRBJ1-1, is EAGVAQSPRYKIIEKRQSVAFWCNPISGHATLYWYQQILGQGPKLLIQFQNNGVVDDSQLPKDRFSAERLKGVDSTLKIQPAKLEDSAVYLCASSNAGGYTEAFFGQGTRLTVV.